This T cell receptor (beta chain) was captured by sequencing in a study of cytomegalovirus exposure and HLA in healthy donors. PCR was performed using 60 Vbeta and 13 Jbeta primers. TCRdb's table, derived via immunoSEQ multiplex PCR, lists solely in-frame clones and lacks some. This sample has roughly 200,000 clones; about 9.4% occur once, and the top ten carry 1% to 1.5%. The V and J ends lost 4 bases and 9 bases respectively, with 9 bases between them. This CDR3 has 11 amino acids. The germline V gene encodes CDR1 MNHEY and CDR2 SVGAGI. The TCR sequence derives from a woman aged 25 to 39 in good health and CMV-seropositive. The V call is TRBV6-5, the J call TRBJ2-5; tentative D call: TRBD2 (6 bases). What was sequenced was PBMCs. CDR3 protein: CASSSGEAQYF. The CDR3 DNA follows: TGTGCCAGCAGTTCCGGGGAGGCCCAGTACTTC.